This T cell receptor (beta chain) was retrieved from a study of blood T cell repertoires in COVID-19. The assay was immunoSEQ multiplex PCR, and TCRdb's table has in-frame clones only and misses some. The data contain 430,000 or so clones, roughly 88% of them singletons. The CDR3 contains 13 residues. V lost 11 bases, J lost 7 bases, and 20 bases lay in between. In germline, CDR1 is MNHEY, CDR2 SVGAGI. The TCR sequence derives from a woman aged 18-29 years who had been exposed to COVID-19. The rearrangement links TRBV6-5 to TRBJ1-1; no definite D call. Source material: PBMCs or T cells enriched from blood (not recorded which). CDR3 DNA: TGTGCCGGTCGGGAACGCCCTGGAGGTGAAGCTTTCTTT. It yields the protein CAGRERPGGEAFF.